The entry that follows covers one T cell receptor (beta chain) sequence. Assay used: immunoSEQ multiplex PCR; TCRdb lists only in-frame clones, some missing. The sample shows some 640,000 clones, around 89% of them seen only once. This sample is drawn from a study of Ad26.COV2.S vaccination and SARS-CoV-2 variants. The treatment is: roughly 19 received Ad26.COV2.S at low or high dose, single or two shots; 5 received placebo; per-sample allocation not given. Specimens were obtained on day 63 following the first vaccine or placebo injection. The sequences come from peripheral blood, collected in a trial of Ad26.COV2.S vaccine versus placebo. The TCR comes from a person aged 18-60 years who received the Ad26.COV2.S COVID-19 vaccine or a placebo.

CDR3 sequence: CASSGGQVATNEKLFF. The DNA for the CDR3 is TGTGCCAGCAGCGGGGGACAGGTTGCAACTAATGAAAAACTGTTTTTT. The genes are TRBV14 and TRBJ1-4, with 8 bases that match TRBD1. CDR1 SGHDN and CDR2 FVKESK come from the germline V gene. After removal of 5 bases from V and 0 bases from J, the junction contained 5 bases not matched to a gene. This CDR3 comprises 16 residues.